What follows are 14 T cell receptor beta chains derived from one specimen sequenced in a study of human T cells and chemical hapten exposure. This sample's time point: patch test 1, 2 weeks after DPC sensitization. The treatment denotes: therapeutic diphenylcyclopropenone sensitization with weekly scalp DPC. TCRdb ran MiXCR on the RACE reads and lists one entry per CDR3 protein. The table shows about 120,000 distinct CDR3 sequences, with roughly 13% occurring only once. This material consisted of whole blood, taken in connection with sensitization to the hapten diphenylcyclopropenone (DPC). These receptors originate from a man aged 18-30 years with alopecia areata. Some clones in this sample may be carry-over from other donors' samples.

The chain employs TRBV18 and TRBJ2-5; D is unclear. CDR3 length: 14 residues. CDR1 KGHSH and CDR2 LQKENI come from the germline V gene. V dropped 0 bases and J dropped 8 bases, with 13 bases sitting between them. CDR3 sequence reads: CASSPPQERYTQYF. The CDR3 coding sequence is TGTGCCAGCTCACCACCCCAGGAGAGGTATACCCAGTACTTC.

At least ten counts were recorded for this clonotype. This chain connects TRBV27 to TRBJ2-1; TRBD1 might be the D (5 bases). Germline V gene lookup returns CDR1 MNHEY and CDR2 SMNVEV (reference sequence). The V gene lost 6 bases and the J gene lost 9 bases, with 15 bases spanning the gap. The CDR3 is 13 residues long. In DNA form, the CDR3 reads TGTGCCAGCAGCGCTCTAGGGGTGGCTGAGCAGTTCTTC. It specifies CASSALGVAEQFF.

There are many counts of this clonotype. The chain employs TRBV7-6 and TRBJ2-5, with a tentative D call TRBD2 (5 bases). CDR3 length: 13 residues. With 4 bases removed from V and 2 bases from J, the gap between germline ends came to 8 bases. CDR1 is SGHVS and CDR2 is FNYEAQ in the germline V gene. The CDR3 is CASSWTVQETQYF. Here the CDR3 DNA reads TGTGCCAGCAGCTGGACTGTGCAAGAGACCCAGTACTTC. Looking up the rest from reference TRBV7-6 and TRBJ2-5 gives the full variable domain: GAGVSQSPRYKVTKRGQDVALRCDPISGHVSLYWYRQALGQGPEFLTYFNYEAQQDKSGLPNDRFSAERPEGSISTLTIQRTEQRDSAMYRCASSWTVQETQYFGPGTRLLVL.

This clonotype turned up a few times. The V call is TRBV20-1, the J call TRBJ1-1; tentatively, D is TRBD1 (6 bases). There are 12 residues in the CDR3. Germline V gene lookup returns CDR1 DFQATT and CDR2 SNEGSKA (reference sequence). V dropped 5 bases and J dropped 3 bases, with 10 bases sitting between them. The CDR3 here is CSAYRGHTEAFF. The CDR3 DNA reads TGCAGTGCTTATCGGGGGCACACTGAAGCTTTCTTT.

The CDR3 coding sequence is TGTGCCAGCAGAAATGGACAGGGGAGTGGTAATCAGCCCCAGCATTTT. This gives the protein CASRNGQGSGNQPQHF. The chain has TRBV28 and TRBJ1-5; TRBD1 matches 9 bases. The CDR3 has 16 amino acids. In germline, CDR1 is MDHEN, CDR2 SYDVKM. The V gene end was trimmed by 6 bases and the J gene end by 4 bases; junction bases not matched to a gene: 10.

V gene TRBV12-3 or TRBV12-4 combines with J gene TRBJ2-2, with TRBD1 as a possible D gene (6 bases). V was clipped by 7 bases and J by 1 base, with 10 bases between them. The CDR3 sequence is 14 residues long. The CDR3 DNA follows: TGTGCCAGCACCAAGGACAGGAACACCGGGGAGCTGTTTTTT. Its protein product is CASTKDRNTGELFF.

The rearrangement uses TRBV7-6 and TRBJ2-1, with 7 bases lining up with TRBD1. The V segment lost 4 bases and the J segment 0 bases; nucleotides outside the gene matches: 12. The CDR3 totals 18 residues. Germline assignment: CDR1 SGHVS and CDR2 FNYEAQ. The CDR3 DNA reads as TGTGCCAGCAGCTCCCCCTGGACAGGCCGCTACTCCTACAATGAGCAGTTCTTC. Translation gives CASSSPWTGRYSYNEQFF. Drawing the rest from reference TRBV7-6 and TRBJ2-1, the complete variable domain is GAGVSQSPRYKVTKRGQDVALRCDPISGHVSLYWYRQALGQGPEFLTYFNYEAQQDKSGLPNDRFSAERPEGSISTLTIQRTEQRDSAMYRCASSSPWTGRYSYNEQFFGPGTRLTVL.

The CDR3 protein is CSVVSGRANTGELFF. In nucleotides, the CDR3 is TGCAGCGTTGTCTCCGGTCGGGCGAACACCGGGGAGCTGTTTTTT. The chain recombines TRBV29-1 with TRBJ2-2; D unclear. Germline V lookup: CDR1 SQVTM, CDR2 ANQGSEA. This CDR3 contains 15 residues. The V and J ends lost 4 bases and 0 bases respectively, with 12 bases between them.

This chain connects TRBV25-1 to TRBJ2-1; possible D gene TRBD1, 5 bases. Germline V gene data show CDR1 as MGHDK and CDR2 as SYGVNS. The germline V and J ends were trimmed by 2 bases and 1 base, with 9 bases remaining between them. The CDR3 runs 15 residues. The CDR3 sequence: CASSERTRSYNEQFF. The CDR3 DNA sequence: TGTGCCAGCAGTGAAAGGACACGTTCCTACAATGAGCAGTTCTTC.

V gene TRBV4-1 combines with J gene TRBJ2-5; no clear D gene. V was pared by 3 bases and J by 3 bases, with 8 bases between. Germline CDR1 is MGHRA and CDR2 is YSYEKL. The CDR3 contains 13 residues. CDR3 residues: CASSQNVEETQYF. CDR3 DNA sequence: TGCGCCAGCAGCCAGAACGTAGAAGAGACCCAGTACTTC.

This rearrangement joins TRBV7-9 to TRBJ1-5; D unclear. Trimming cost V 4 bases and J 3 bases, with 16 bases left between them. The CDR3 covers 16 residues. Germline V gene sequence: CDR1 SEHNR, CDR2 FQNEAQ (reference sequence). In nucleotides, the CDR3 is TGTGCCAGCAGCTCATCAGCCGGACTGGTCAATCAGCCCCAGCATTTT. Amino acids: CASSSSAGLVNQPQHF. Full variable domain (remainder filled in from reference TRBV7-9 and TRBJ1-5): DTGVSQNPRHKITKRGQNVTFRCDPISEHNRLYWYRQTLGQGPEFLTYFQNEAQLEKSRLLSDRFSAERPKGSFSTLEIQRTEQGDSAMYLCASSSSAGLVNQPQHFGDGTRLSIL.

This clonotype has a handful of counts. This chain links TRBV10-3 with TRBJ1-5; the D gene is possibly TRBD1 (6 bases). This CDR3 comprises 15 residues. Trimming took off 3 bases at V and 3 bases at J, with 12 bases between the two ends. CDR1 is ENHRY, CDR2 SYGVKD, per germline. CDR3 DNA: TGTGCCATCAGTGACAGGGGCCGGGCCAATCAGCCCCAGCATTTT. It encodes CAISDRGRANQPQHF.

This clonotype was seen a handful of times. This sequence joins TRBV29-1 and TRBJ2-5, with 7 positions matching TRBD1. Germline CDR1 and CDR2: SQVTM and ANQGSEA. With 4 bases clipped from V and 1 base from J, the junction kept 6 bases outside the gene matches. The CDR3 runs to 14 residues. CDR3 sequence (DNA): TGCAGCGTTGGAGCTACAGGGGCCCAAGAGACCCAGTACTTC. Translated: CSVGATGAQETQYF.

This clonotype was detected ten times or more. The chain combines TRBV7-2 with TRBJ1-4, with TRBD1 as a possible D gene (6 bases). Germline values: CDR1 SGHTA, CDR2 FQGNSA. Trimming cost V 3 bases and J 4 bases, with 12 bases left between them. CDR3 length: 15 amino acids. The DNA for the CDR3 is TGTGCCAGCAGCTTCCCCACAGGGCTTAATGAAAAACTGTTTTTT. It encodes CASSFPTGLNEKLFF.